This TCR beta chain emerged from a study of blood T cell repertoires in COVID-19. This CDR3 is built from 18 residues. Germline CDR1 MNHEY, CDR2 SVGEGT. After removal of 4 bases from V and 3 bases from J, the junction contained 13 bases not matched to a gene. Produced via immunoSEQ multiplex PCR; TCRdb's table is partial and in-frame only. Counted here are about 70,000 clones, around nine tenths occurring once; the ten biggest clones make up 8% to 10%. The TCR comes from a human donor in a cohort sampled during active COVID-19. Sequenced input: peripheral blood. V gene TRBV6-2 or TRBV6-3 combines with J gene TRBJ1-4, with 8 bases identical to TRBD1. CDR3 sequence reads: CASSLRRSGGMANEKLFF. CDR3 DNA: TGTGCCAGCAGTTTACGGCGTTCAGGGGGCATGGCTAATGAAAAACTGTTTTTT.